These 17 T cell receptor beta chains were sequenced from one sample in a study of tumor and adjacent non-tumor tissue in lung cancer. Three rounds of nested PCR, following a modified ARM-PCR protocol, produced the TCRbeta library. TCRdb recomputed calls from the multiplex PCR reads with MiXCR, one row per CDR3 protein. This table holds 100,000 to 150,000 distinct CDR3 sequences, about 66% found once. No cell sorting was done before RNA was extracted from the tissue. Sequenced input: lung tumor tissue. These receptor sequences come from a man younger than 40 with non-small cell lung cancer.

On this clonotype itself: A read error may account for a junction end that differs from germline. V gene TRBV29-1 combines with J gene TRBJ1-2; D is undetermined. CDR3 size: 13 residues. Germline CDR1 is SQVTM and CDR2 is ANQGSEA. CDR3: CSTSHSRVYGYSF. In DNA form, the CDR3 reads TGCAGCACTTCGCATAGTCGGGTGTATGGCTACAGCTTC.

The chain combines TRBV4-1 with TRBJ2-1; D is ambiguous. The CDR3 is 15 amino acids. Germline V gene lookup returns CDR1 MGHRA and CDR2 YSYEKL. V was cut by 3 bases and J by 0 bases, with 9 bases left in between. CDR3 sequence (DNA): TGCGCCAGCAGCCAGTTGGGGATCTCCTACAATGAGCAGTTCTTC. The encoded protein is CASSQLGISYNEQFF.

As to this clonotype: This may stem from a read error, because a much larger clone lies one nucleotide away. V gene TRBV6-2 or TRBV6-3 combines with J gene TRBJ1-4; D is unresolved. In germline, CDR1 is MNHEY, CDR2 SVGEGT. This CDR3 comprises 14 residues. The chain's CDR3 is CASNRGITNEELFF. DNA for the CDR3: TGTGCCAGCAACAGAGGGATAACTAATGAAGAACTGTTTTTT.

V usage is TRBV7-3 and J usage is TRBJ2-5, with a weak D call TRBD1 (7 bases). Germline V gene lookup returns CDR1 SGHTA and CDR2 FQGTGA. Trimming pared 2 bases from V and 7 bases from J, leaving 17 bases between. CDR3 length equals 15 residues. The CDR3 DNA reads TGTGCCAGCAGCTTAGAGTCAGGGGGGACTGGGACCCAGTACTTC. Translating gives CASSLESGGTGTQYF.

The rearrangement links TRBV20-1 to TRBJ2-5, with 8 bases identical to TRBD2. V dropped 4 bases and J dropped 5; count of bases not matched to a gene: 15. CDR1 and CDR2 from the germline V gene are DFQATT and SNEGSKA (reference sequence). CDR3 length: 16 residues. CDR3 residues: CSAINGLAGESETQYF. For the CDR3, the DNA is TGCAGTGCTATCAATGGACTAGCTGGGGAGTCTGAGACCCAGTACTTC.

Only a few counts were recorded for this clonotype. A much bigger clone sits one base away, suggesting this may be a read error. Since no conserved phenylalanine or tryptophan closes the CDR3, a read error is the likely cause. The chain links TRBV6-2 or TRBV6-3 to TRBJ1-5, with 9 bases that match TRBD1. There are 15 residues in the CDR3. CDR1 and CDR2 from the germline V gene are MNHEY and SVGEGT. Trimming cost V 5 bases and J 4 bases; bases outside gene matches: 6. The DNA for the CDR3 is TGTGCCAGCAGTCCCGGGACAGGGTTTAATCAGCCCCAGCATATT. It translates to CASSPGTGFNQPQHI.

Points on this clonotype: The CDR3 does not end in the conserved phenylalanine or tryptophan, so this is likely a read error. This sequence joins TRBV4-1 and TRBJ2-7; weak D call: TRBD1 (6 bases). Trimming cost V 0 bases and J 7 bases, with 10 bases left between them. Germline CDR1 is MGHRA and CDR2 is YSYEKL. This CDR3 contains 13 residues. CDR3 loop: CASSQDGGYEQYL. CDR3 nucleotide sequence: TGCGCCAGCAGCCAAGATGGGGGCTATGAGCAGTACCTC.

As for this clonotype: Given the absence of the conserved phenylalanine or tryptophan at the CDR3 end, a read error is likely. The chain carries TRBV5-4 and TRBJ2-7, with 7 nucleotides matching TRBD2. Germline V lookup: CDR1 SGHNT, CDR2 YYREEE (reference sequence). The CDR3 length is 14 residues. V shed 0 bases, J shed 3 bases, and the junction held 3 bases outside the gene matches. CDR3 DNA: TGTGCCAGCAGCTTGGAGGGAGGGGTCTACGAGCAGTACTTA. It specifies CASSLEGGVYEQYL.

This clonotype was picked up a small number of times. CDR3 bases: TGTGCCAGCAGTCGGGACTGGGGGGATACGCAGTATTTT. Protein sequence: CASSRDWGDTQYF. V gene TRBV7-3 combines with J gene TRBJ2-3; D may be TRBD2 (6 bases). This CDR3 is built from 13 residues. V lost 6 bases and J lost 6, with 13 bases in between. The germline CDR1 and CDR2 sequences are SGHTA and FQGTGA.

This clonotype was detected ten times or more. The V call is TRBV12-3 or TRBV12-4, the J call TRBJ2-5; 7 nucleotides agree with TRBD1. CDR3 length: 15 residues. Trimming took 1 base from V and 4 from J; bases not matched to a gene: 6. CDR3 in DNA: TGTGCCAGCAGTTTAGGACAGGGTTGGGGAGAGACCCAGTACTTC. Residues: CASSLGQGWGETQYF.

This clonotype was found once. A junction end diverges from the germline sequence, so it may reflect a read error. The V gene is TRBV6-6, the J gene TRBJ1-1; D might be TRBD1 (6 bases). Germline V gene sequence: CDR1 MNHNY, CDR2 SVGAGI (reference sequence). CDR3 length equals 16 residues. The CDR3 DNA reads TGTGCCATCATCGACTCCCCCGGGACACCGAACACTGAAACTTTCTTT. It is translated as CAIIDSPGTPNTETFF.

Remarks on this clonotype: One end of the junction does not line up with germline, which may come from a read error. V gene TRBV20-1 combines with J gene TRBJ2-2, with 10 bases fitting TRBD1. From germline, CDR1 is DFQATT and CDR2 SNEGSKA (reference sequence). The CDR3 has 15 amino acids. CDR3 nucleotides: TGCAGTGCTAGCCGACAGGGGGCGGATACCGAGGAGCTGTTTTTT. As protein: CSASRQGADTEELFF.

The CDR3 coding sequence is TGTGGTAGCAATCGACAGGGGCATTACACCGGGGAGCTGTTTTTT. Translation: CGSNRQGHYTGELFF. V is TRBV6-1 and J is TRBJ2-2; TRBD1 matches at 8 bases. The germline V gene has CDR1 MNHNS and CDR2 SASEGT. There are 15 residues in the CDR3.

The rearrangement links TRBV29-1 to TRBJ1-1; D remains ambiguous. The CDR3 is 13 residues long. V gave up 4 bases and J gave up 1 base, with 10 bases separating them. The germline CDR1 and CDR2 sequences are SQVTM and ANQGSEA. CDR3 in amino acids: CSVVANPNTEAFF. The CDR3 DNA is TGCAGCGTTGTAGCCAATCCGAACACTGAAGCTTTCTTT.

As regards this clonotype: No conserved phenylalanine or tryptophan ends this CDR3, so it is likely a read error. This chain connects TRBV20-1 to TRBJ1-2; tentatively, D is TRBD1 (6 bases). The CDR3 sequence is 17 residues long. Germline loops: CDR1 DFQATT, CDR2 SNEGSKA (reference sequence). The V end was cut by 3 bases, the J end by 0 bases, with 20 bases between. CDR3 DNA: TGCAGTGCTAGGGTCGTGTCTGGACAGAGAGCTAACTATGGCTACACCTAC. It codes for CSARVVSGQRANYGYTY.

With regard to this clonotype: Its ends do not fully match the called genes, so a read error is possible. This chain connects TRBV11-3 to TRBJ1-2, with D unclear. From germline, CDR1 is SGHNT and CDR2 YENEEA. The CDR3 length is 13 residues. The CDR3: CAISLDRAAGYTF. In nucleotides, the CDR3 is TGTGCCATCAGCTTAGATCGGGCGGCCGGCTACACCTTC.

On this clonotype: A much larger clone differs from this one at a single base, so this may be a read error. This chain joins TRBV12-3 or TRBV12-4 and TRBJ1-2, with TRBD1 matching 8 bases. This CDR3 has 12 amino acids. In DNA form, the CDR3 reads TGTGTCAGCAGAGCAGGGGGCGGTGGCTACACCTTC. Translation: CVSRAGGGGYTF.